This T cell receptor beta chain was sequenced for a study of T cells after yellow fever vaccination. This CDR3 contains 15 residues. Trimming pared 8 bases from V and 1 base from J, leaving 14 bases between. This clonotype was observed a handful of times. Synthesis of TCR cDNA relied on 5'RACE template switching, which attached a universal primer site and UMIs. TCRdb re-analysed the 5' RACE reads in MiXCR, keeping a single row per CDR3 protein. The sample lists nearly 550,000 distinct CDR3 sequences, 15% to 20% occurring once. Material: PBMCs, obtained 15 days after the yellow fever booster vaccination. This clonotype originated in a man in his thirties or forties who received the YFV17D yellow fever vaccine. The V and J genes are TRBV12-3 or TRBV12-4 and TRBJ2-2, with D possibly being TRBD1 (5 bases). The CDR3 protein is CASAGREWNTGELFF. The CDR3, as DNA: TGTGCCAGCGCAGGGCGCGAGTGGAACACCGGGGAGCTGTTTTTT.